Below, 26 T cell receptor beta chains from the same sample are listed, as sequenced in a study of shared clonotypes between healthy human individuals. Produced via immunoSEQ multiplex PCR; TCRdb's table is partial and in-frame only. The profile shows about 2.4 million clones, approximately 92% of them singletons. The source material was naive CD4+ T cells sorted from blood. As to subset: CD45RA+ positively selected. The receptors were sampled from a man aged 18 to 29 in good health.

The chain combines TRBV19 with TRBJ1-2; D not certain. V was clipped by 2 bases and J by 5 bases, with 6 bases between them. CDR1 is LNHDA, CDR2 SQIVND, per germline (reference sequence). The CDR3 is 12 residues long. CDR3 amino acids: CASSISDYGYTF. The DNA of the CDR3 is TGTGCCAGTAGTATATCGGATTATGGCTACACCTTC.

J is TRBJ2-2 and V is TRBV6-5; D gene uncertain. The germline V gene encodes CDR1 MNHEY and CDR2 SVGAGI. The CDR3 covers 14 residues. V lost 5 bases and J 4 bases, leaving 11 bases between the germline ends. CDR3 sequence: CASSTSRATGELFF. DNA for the CDR3: TGTGCCAGCAGTACCTCCCGCGCCACCGGGGAGCTGTTTTTT.

The chain links TRBV5-1 to TRBJ2-5, with D perhaps given as TRBD1 or TRBD2 (6 bases each). Germline lookup yields CDR1 SGHRS and CDR2 YFSETQ. CDR3 length equals 17 residues. Deletions cut 0 bases from V and 4 bases from J, with 19 bases between. The CDR3 DNA reads as TGCGCCAGCAGCTTGGCCTCTTCTACCGGGGGCGCAGAGACCCAGTACTTC. Translated, it gives CASSLASSTGGAETQYF.

This clone was picked up a small number of times. The chain recombines TRBV25-1 with TRBJ1-1, with 8 positions matching TRBD1. Germline CDR1 is MGHDK and CDR2 is SYGVNS. Unmatched junction bases numbered 11, after V lost 10 bases and J lost 4 bases. This CDR3 comprises 14 residues. CDR3 sequence: CATGQGSKATEAFF. The CDR3, as DNA: TGTGCCACCGGACAGGGTAGTAAGGCCACTGAAGCTTTCTTT.

The chain combines TRBV27 with TRBJ2-3; D call uncertain. The CDR3 length is 13 residues. The germline gives CDR1 MNHEY, CDR2 SMNVEV (reference sequence). V shed 7 bases and J shed 2 bases, with 10 bases lying between them. The CDR3 here is CASKAVSTDTQYF. The CDR3 region has the DNA TGTGCCAGCAAGGCAGTTTCCACAGATACGCAGTATTTT.

The chain employs TRBV9 and TRBJ2-3; possibly TRBD1 for D (6 bases). This CDR3 is built from 15 residues. V lost 4 bases and J lost 4, with 16 bases in between. Germline V gives CDR1 SGDLS, CDR2 YYNGEE. The CDR3 sequence is CASSPQGYGADTQYF. Here the CDR3 DNA reads TGTGCCAGCAGCCCACAGGGATATGGGGCAGATACGCAGTATTTT.

V usage is TRBV6-5 and J usage is TRBJ2-1; 12 bases are shared with TRBD2. The CDR3 covers 15 residues. The V and J ends lost 6 bases and 10 bases, in that order; junction bases with no gene match: 10. Germline CDR1 is MNHEY and CDR2 is SVGAGI. The CDR3 DNA follows: TGTGCCAGCAGCACTAGCGGGGGGTTGTTTCGGGAGCAGTTCTTC. Protein: CASSTSGGLFREQFF.

J is TRBJ2-3 and V is TRBV6-1; D could derive from TRBD1 or TRBD2 (6 bases each). The CDR3 extends over 14 amino acids. From germline, CDR1 is MNHNS and CDR2 SASEGT. V was clipped by 9 bases and J by 6 bases, with 19 bases between them. This CDR3 reads CASLGGHLGDTQYF. CDR3 nucleotides: TGTGCCAGTCTTGGGGGGCACCTAGGTGATACGCAGTATTTT.

There are a few counts of this clone. The chain combines TRBV5-1 with TRBJ1-2; 8 nucleotides agree with TRBD1. Germline trimming cut 4 bases from V and 6 bases from J; bases unmatched to any gene: 5. The CDR3 is made up of 13 amino acids. CDR1 and CDR2 (germline): SGHRS, YFSETQ. CDR3 residues: CASSATGDHGYTF. For the CDR3, the DNA is TGCGCCAGCAGCGCGACAGGGGACCATGGCTACACCTTC.

The J gene is TRBJ2-3, the V gene TRBV19; D may be TRBD2 (6 bases). This CDR3 has 17 amino acids. V was cut by 4 bases and J by 1 base, with 18 bases left in between. CDR1 and CDR2 from the germline V gene are LNHDA and SQIVND (reference sequence). The CDR3 spells CASSTAARREGTDTQYF. The CDR3 DNA is TGTGCCAGTAGTACAGCCGCCCGGCGGGAAGGCACAGATACGCAGTATTTT.

V is TRBV30 and J is TRBJ1-1; D uncertain. Per the germline V gene, CDR1 is GTSNPN and CDR2 is SVGIG (reference sequence). The CDR3 totals 11 residues. V lost 4 bases, J lost 7 bases, and 10 bases lay in between. The CDR3 reads CAWTQSGEAFF. DNA of the CDR3: TGTGCCTGGACGCAGTCAGGTGAAGCTTTCTTT.

The CDR3 here is CASSVSLAFRETQYF. In DNA form, the CDR3 reads TGTGCCAGCAGCGTTAGCCTAGCCTTTCGGGAGACCCAGTACTTC. The rearrangement joins TRBV9 to TRBJ2-5; TRBD2 might be the D (5 bases). The germline V gene has CDR1 SGDLS and CDR2 YYNGEE. Trimming left V 2 bases short and J 5 bases short, with 16 bases between. The CDR3 is 15 amino acids.

This clone was recorded once. The CDR3 DNA follows: TGCGCCAGCAGCTTAGACAGGCCCTATGGCTACACCTTC. Its protein product is CASSLDRPYGYTF. This sequence joins TRBV5-1 and TRBJ1-2; possible D gene TRBD1, 6 bases. This CDR3 spans 13 amino acids. The germline V gene has CDR1 SGHRS and CDR2 YFSETQ. The ends were cut back, 2 bases at V and 4 bases at J, with 9 bases in the middle.

J is TRBJ2-2 and V is TRBV5-8, with 11 positions matching TRBD1. After removal of 2 bases from V and 9 bases from J, the junction contained 6 bases not matched to a gene. The CDR3 length is 15 residues. The germline V gene has CDR1 SGHTS and CDR2 YDEGEE. The CDR3 DNA is TGTGCCAGCAGCTTTCCCGGGACAGGGGGACGGGAGCTGTTTTTT. This codes for CASSFPGTGGRELFF. The entire variable domain, with the rest obtained from reference TRBV5-8 and TRBJ2-2, is as follows: EAGVTQSPTHLIKTRGQQATLRCSPISGHTSVYWYQQALGLGLQFLLWYDEGEERNRGNFPPRFSGRQFPNYSSELNVNALELEDSALYLCASSFPGTGGRELFFGEGSRLTVL.

V usage is TRBV29-1 and J usage is TRBJ2-7; TRBD1 agrees at 7 bases. CDR3 size: 13 residues. With 4 bases clipped from V and 2 bases from J, the junction kept 5 bases outside the gene matches. Per the germline V gene, CDR1 is SQVTM and CDR2 is ANQGSEA. The CDR3 protein is CSVGQGLTYEQYF. Here the CDR3 DNA reads TGCAGCGTTGGACAGGGCCTAACCTACGAGCAGTACTTC.

The chain joins TRBV18 to TRBJ2-7; the D is unclear. The V gene's germline CDR1 is KGHSH and CDR2 LQKENI. The CDR3 contains 15 residues. Trimming left V 6 bases short and J 0 bases short, with 15 bases between. The CDR3 loop reads CASSPWGLSSYEQYF. The CDR3 DNA sequence: TGTGCCAGCTCCCCGTGGGGATTGAGCTCCTACGAGCAGTACTTC.

J is TRBJ2-2 and V is TRBV9; D might be TRBD1 or TRBD2, each matching 6 bases. The CDR3 runs to 18 residues. The germline V gene encodes CDR1 SGDLS and CDR2 YYNGEE. V was cut by 0 bases and J by 6 bases, with 21 bases left in between. The CDR3 protein is CASSVDLGGQTVAGELFF. CDR3 DNA: TGTGCCAGCAGCGTAGATTTGGGAGGACAGACCGTTGCCGGGGAGCTGTTTTTT.

The chain carries TRBV27 and TRBJ1-2; a weak D match, TRBD1 (5 bases). V lost 3 bases and J 3 bases, leaving 11 bases between the germline ends. This CDR3 contains 14 residues. From germline, CDR1 is MNHEY and CDR2 SMNVEV (reference sequence). In nucleotides, the CDR3 is TGTGCCAGCAGTTTTGGGGCCGCCCACTATGGCTACACCTTC. Translation: CASSFGAAHYGYTF.

J is TRBJ2-7 and V is TRBV6-1, with 7 bases lining up with TRBD1. Germline-derived CDR1 and CDR2 are MNHNS and SASEGT. After removal of 7 bases from V and 6 bases from J, the junction contained 15 bases not matched to a gene. This CDR3 comprises 15 residues. For the CDR3, the DNA is TGTGCCAGCATCACCCCTCTCTGGACAGGAGGCGAGCAGTACTTC. Its protein is CASITPLWTGGEQYF.

The chain combines TRBV5-3 with TRBJ2-5, with TRBD2 matching over 7 bases. TRBV5-3 is assigned to the ORF class and has an uncertain function. The CDR3 runs 14 residues. Losses at the gene ends were 2 bases for V and 2 bases for J; bases not matched to a gene: 3. CDR3 residues: CARSFRGVQETQYF. CDR3 in DNA: TGTGCCAGAAGCTTCCGGGGGGTTCAAGAGACCCAGTACTTC.

The rearrangement links TRBV28 to TRBJ1-2; D might be TRBD1 (5 bases). The CDR3 extends over 15 amino acids. The germline V gene encodes CDR1 MDHEN and CDR2 SYDVKM. Between the trimmed V and J ends, which lost 5 bases and 8 bases, there was a span of 21 bases. The CDR3 DNA is TGTGCCAGCAGTACCGGGACGTTGGGGGAGGCGGGCTACACCTTC. This sequence encodes CASSTGTLGEAGYTF.

The V gene is TRBV5-8, the J gene TRBJ2-3, with 8 nucleotides matching TRBD2. The CDR3 is 18 residues long. Germline CDR1 reads SGHTS; CDR2 reads YDEGEE. V dropped 4 bases and J dropped 2; count of bases not matched to a gene: 15. The chain's CDR3 is CASSRLVFSGINTDTQYF. In nucleotides, the CDR3 is TGTGCCAGCAGCCGTCTGGTTTTTAGCGGGATTAACACAGATACGCAGTATTTT. Looking up the rest from reference TRBV5-8 and TRBJ2-3 gives the full variable domain: EAGVTQSPTHLIKTRGQQATLRCSPISGHTSVYWYQQALGLGLQFLLWYDEGEERNRGNFPPRFSGRQFPNYSSELNVNALELEDSALYLCASSRLVFSGINTDTQYFGPGTRLTVL.

V usage is TRBV5-4 and J usage is TRBJ2-7; 11 positions agree with TRBD2. CDR3 size: 13 residues. Germline values: CDR1 SGHNT, CDR2 YYREEE (reference sequence). V shed 5 bases, J shed 9 bases, and the junction held 7 bases outside the gene matches. The CDR3 reads CASSPTSGNLQYF. The CDR3 nucleotides read TGTGCCAGCAGTCCGACTAGCGGGAACTTGCAGTACTTC.

The chain recombines TRBV7-6 with TRBJ2-2; TRBD2 matches 9 bases. The CDR3 consists of 16 residues. The ends lost 0 bases at V and 6 bases at J; junction bases unmatched: 5. CDR1 is SGHVS, CDR2 FNYEAQ, per germline. For the CDR3, the DNA is TGTGCCAGCAGCTTAGCATCTAGCGGGACCGCCGGGGAGCTGTTTTTT. It yields the protein CASSLASSGTAGELFF.

In its sample, this clone was seen a few times. This sequence joins TRBV7-6 and TRBJ2-2; D remains unclear. The V gene lost 4 bases and the J gene lost 6 bases, with 6 bases spanning the gap. Germline V lookup: CDR1 SGHVS, CDR2 FNYEAQ. This CDR3 comprises 12 residues. CDR3: CASSWAAGELFF. CDR3 nucleotide sequence: TGTGCCAGCAGCTGGGCGGCCGGGGAGCTGTTTTTT.

This clone was detected only a few times. This sequence joins TRBV10-3 and TRBJ1-5; D may be TRBD1 (5 bases). CDR3 length equals 15 residues. Germline V gives CDR1 ENHRY, CDR2 SYGVKD. Trimming shortened V by 3 bases and J by 6 bases, and 15 bases separated the two germline ends. This CDR3 reads CAISDRDLGGQPQHF. CDR3 nucleotide sequence: TGTGCCATCAGTGACAGGGACTTGGGGGGTCAGCCCCAGCATTTT.